The 8 T cell receptor beta chains below all came from one sample that was sequenced in a study of blood T cell repertoires in COVID-19. Produced via immunoSEQ multiplex PCR; TCRdb's table is partial and in-frame only. The sample has roughly 190,000 clones; about four fifths are singletons. The sequenced sample was peripheral blood. Receptors originate from a middle-aged woman with acute or convalescent COVID-19.

This sequence joins TRBV3-1 (or the pseudogene TRBV3-2) and TRBJ2-1; 14 bases line up with TRBD2. V was clipped by 2 bases and J by 12 bases; unmatched bases: 12. Germline assignment: CDR1 LGHDT and CDR2 YNNKEL (reference sequence). The CDR3 has 17 residues. The CDR3 here is CASSQPRLAGGYAVQFF. In nucleotides, the CDR3 is TGTGCCAGCAGCCAACCCCGACTAGCGGGAGGGTATGCGGTGCAGTTCTTC.

This clone was seen more than once but under ten times. The chain links TRBV7-8 to TRBJ1-6; possible D gene TRBD1, 5 bases. There are 15 residues in the CDR3. V was trimmed by 3 bases and J by 5 bases, leaving 11 bases between them. Germline V gene lookup returns CDR1 SGHVS and CDR2 FQNEAQ. This CDR3 is CASSFDRNHNSPLHF. The CDR3 DNA sequence: TGTGCCAGCAGCTTTGACAGAAACCATAATTCACCCCTCCACTTT.

The chain has TRBV19 and TRBJ1-2, with no clear D. Germline V gene data show CDR1 as LNHDA and CDR2 as SQIVND (reference sequence). This CDR3 is built from 16 residues. V lost 2 bases and J lost 0, with 13 bases in between. The CDR3 DNA follows: TGTGCCAGTAGTATATCGAGAGGCGGTCCTAACTATGGCTACACCTTC. Translated: CASSISRGGPNYGYTF.

The rearrangement links TRBV6-1 to TRBJ1-2, with TRBD1 identical over 7 bases. This CDR3 has 15 residues. Per the germline V gene, CDR1 is MNHNS and CDR2 is SASEGT. V trimming: 3 bases; J trimming: 0 bases; junction bases outside the gene matches: 4. The CDR3 loop reads CASSDRDSPNYGYTF. CDR3 nucleotide sequence: TGTGCCAGCAGTGACCGGGACAGTCCTAACTATGGCTACACCTTC.

The chain joins TRBV19 to TRBJ1-1; 10 bases line up with TRBD1. The V gene's germline CDR1 is LNHDA and CDR2 SQIVND (reference sequence). V dropped 10 bases and J dropped 6; count of bases not matched to a gene: 14. CDR3 length equals 15 residues. Written as DNA, the CDR3 is TGTGCCACCACACCCTCTTTGGGGACAGGGGCTGAAGCTTTCTTT. It yields the protein CATTPSLGTGAEAFF.

The chain links TRBV5-1 to TRBJ2-1; 10 positions agree with TRBD1. The CDR3 spans 15 residues. V gave up 0 bases and J gave up 6 bases; unmatched junction bases: 3. Germline CDR1 and CDR2: SGHRS and YFSETQ. Written as DNA, the CDR3 is TGCGCCAGCAGCTTGGGACAGGGGGCCCCCAATGAGCAGTTCTTC. This sequence encodes CASSLGQGAPNEQFF.

The chain links TRBV15 to TRBJ2-1, with TRBD2 matching 7 bases. With V trimmed by 0 bases and J by 6 bases, 8 bases remained unmatched. The CDR3 runs 16 residues. Germline assignment: CDR1 LNHNV and CDR2 YYDKDF (reference sequence). CDR3 residues: CATSRDWSSGGNEQFF. In DNA, the CDR3 is TGTGCCACCAGCAGAGATTGGTCTAGCGGCGGCAATGAGCAGTTCTTC. The variable domain in full, completed from reference TRBV15 and TRBJ2-1, reads DAMVIQNPRYQVTQFGKPVTLSCSQTLNHNVMYWYQQKSSQAPKLLFHYYDKDFNNEADTPDNFQSRRPNTSFCFLDIRSPGLGDTAMYLCATSRDWSSGGNEQFFGPGTRLTVL.

The chain uses TRBV6-5 and TRBJ2-7, with 7 nucleotides matching TRBD2. The germline V gene encodes CDR1 MNHEY and CDR2 SVGAGI. The CDR3 contains 14 residues. Trimming cost V 7 bases and J 3 bases; bases outside gene matches: 9. CDR3 protein: CASTRTAGDYEQYF. Written as DNA, the CDR3 is TGTGCCAGCACCCGAACGGCGGGAGACTACGAGCAGTACTTC.